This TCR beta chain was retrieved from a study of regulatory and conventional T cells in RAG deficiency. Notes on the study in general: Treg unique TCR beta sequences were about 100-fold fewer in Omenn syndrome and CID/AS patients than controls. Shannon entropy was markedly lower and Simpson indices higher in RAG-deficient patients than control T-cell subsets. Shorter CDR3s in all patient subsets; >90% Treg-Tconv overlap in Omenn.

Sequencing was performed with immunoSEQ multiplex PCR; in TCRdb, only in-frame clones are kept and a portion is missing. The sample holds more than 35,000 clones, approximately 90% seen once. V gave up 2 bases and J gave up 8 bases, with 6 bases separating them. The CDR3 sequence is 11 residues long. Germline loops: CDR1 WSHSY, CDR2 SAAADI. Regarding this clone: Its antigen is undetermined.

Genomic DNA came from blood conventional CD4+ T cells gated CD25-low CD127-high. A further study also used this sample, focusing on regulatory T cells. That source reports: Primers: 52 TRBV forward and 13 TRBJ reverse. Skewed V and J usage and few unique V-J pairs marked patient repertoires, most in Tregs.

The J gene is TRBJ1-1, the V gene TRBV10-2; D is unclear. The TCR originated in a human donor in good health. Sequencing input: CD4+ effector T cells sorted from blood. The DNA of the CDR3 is TGCGCCAGCAGTGAGAGGGCAGAAGCTTTCTTT. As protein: CASSERAEAFF.